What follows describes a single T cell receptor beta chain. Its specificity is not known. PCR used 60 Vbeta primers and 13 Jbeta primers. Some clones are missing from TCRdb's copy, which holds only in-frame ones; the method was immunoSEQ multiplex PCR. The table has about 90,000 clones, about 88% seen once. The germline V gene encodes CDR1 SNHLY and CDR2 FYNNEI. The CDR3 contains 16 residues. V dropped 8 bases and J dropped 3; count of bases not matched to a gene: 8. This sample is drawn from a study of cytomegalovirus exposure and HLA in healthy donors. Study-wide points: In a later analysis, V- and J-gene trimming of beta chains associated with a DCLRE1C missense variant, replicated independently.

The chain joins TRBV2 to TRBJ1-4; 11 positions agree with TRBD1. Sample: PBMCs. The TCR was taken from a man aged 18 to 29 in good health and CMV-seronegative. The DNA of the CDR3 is TGTGCCAGCCGGGACAGGGGGTACCGCCCTAATGAAAAACTGTTTTTT. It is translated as CASRDRGYRPNEKLFF.